This T cell receptor (beta chain) was obtained from a study of blood T cell repertoires in COVID-19 (dated by TCRdb to 2018 to 2021). Regarding the research as a whole: The collaborator samples originated in the United States, Italy and Spain and spanned the acute and convalescent phases of COVID-19. The material from the prospective study consisted of cDNA or gDNA derived from T cells, B-cell-depleted T cells, or PBMCs. Subjects who had been exposed to COVID-19, were actively infected with it, or had recovered from it provided the deeply sampled blood TCRbeta repertoires that made up the dataset. A freely available public database, intended as a resource for researchers studying the immune response to SARS-CoV-2, is where the repertoires were released. The samples were drawn from two sources: the first 160 participants of the ongoing ImmuneRACE study, and 1,000 to 1,500 subjects contributed by 6 global collaborators. The sample metadata nearly always contained a de-identified subject ID, COVID-19 status, age in years and sex. Where HLA class I and class II types were available, the types were taken from metadata supplied by the sample provider, not from assay-based typing.

On this clone itself: It has no known antigen specificity. No base quality information exists; no much larger clone differs at one position.

Each collaborating institution followed its own protocols to collect whole blood in K2EDTA tubes. For TCRbeta analysis, collaborators shipped samples as frozen whole blood, isolated PBMCs, or DNA extracted from either of those sample types. Overall results and qualifications from the work: How much clinical and demographic metadata was included differed by source and by participant, and the metadata was provided uncurated.

The immunoSEQ Assay, a bias-controlled multiplex PCR, was used to amplify TCRbeta CDR3 regions from genomic DNA. Regarding the original processing steps: Within the assay, amplification of reference gene primers was used to estimate how many nucleated cells each sample contained. To quantify the absolute abundance of each unique TCRbeta CDR3 rearrangement, sequence reads were collapsed and filtered. For each sample, productive Simpson clonality was calculated by taking the square root of Simpson's diversity index across productive rearrangements. In TCRdb, the immuneACCESS table is reduced to in-frame sequences with V and J assigned. These tables do not hold every clone; where another copy was compared, an unresolved V gene accounts for under half, and the others remain unexplained. V and J calls and clone size are given by that table; D and trimming were obtained from the DNA. The sample profile shows about 190,000 clones; about 77% of them were found once. In total, the top ten clones hold under 3.5% of the sample.

The CDR3 goes from the cysteine to the phenylalanine over 13 residues. The read is trimmed to its CDR3 DNA, 39 bases read in frame from base 1. V was cut back by 7 bases and J by 4 bases, leaving a gap of 13 bases between them. From a lookup of the germline V gene, CDR1 and CDR2 are MNHEY and SVGAGI. Material for sequencing was peripheral blood. The TCR originated in a woman of 80 years or more with active or convalescent COVID-19. The chain is encoded by TRBV6-5 joined to TRBJ2-5; no D segment can be confidently identified. The nucleotide sequence is TGTGCCAGCACTAGGTCATTGCGAGAGACCCAGTACTTC. Translated, it gives CASTRSLRETQYF.